The sequence of this T cell receptor (beta chain) was determined in a study of cytomegalovirus exposure and HLA in healthy donors (dated by TCRdb to about 2017). Looking at the study overall: An earlier analysis of roughly 570 of the donors reported about 300 Gb of sequence data and around 100 million unique TCR beta sequences obtained from around 180 million T cells. The T cell repertoires of under 750 subjects were profiled by immunosequencing and related to cytomegalovirus serostatus. To predict cytomegalovirus infection status, the study combined high-throughput TCR immunosequencing, statistical association of individual TCRs with disease status, and machine learning. The number of donors typed differed by locus, with about 629-630 for A, B, C, DRB1 and DQB1, more than 500 for DQA1, over 600 for DPA1, and some 470 for DPB1. To study patterns of TCR occurrence, a later analysis re-analyzed previously published TCR beta repertoires from 550 to 800 donors and added high-resolution HLA genotyping. Both class I and class II loci were covered by HLA typing, at four-digit resolution. An earlier analysis of 500 to 750 of the donors applied high-throughput TCR beta sequencing to assess whether each TCR beta V gene segment acted as functional or pseudogenic. Of the 398 genotyped donors, more than 75% were placed in the genetic ancestry cluster associated with self-reported Caucasian donors. The later analysis used no new phenotypic data to find candidate immune exposures, relying instead on TCR beta sequences and their occurrence across donors. A separate validation cohort of over 95 different subjects was used in addition to the approximately 670-subject first cohort. Among some 410 genotyped donors of the cohort, an average of around 240,000 unique TCR beta nucleotide sequences were sequenced per donor, roughly a sixth of them non-productive. All discovery cohort repertoires had been generated on a single sequencing platform. A later genetic analysis took genome-wide SNP genotypes for about 65% of the 666 donors and used that subset as a discovery cohort. The study aimed to test whether signatures of past pathogen exposure could be identified by cataloging public T cell receptors. Roughly 300 gigabases of sequencing data and 91 million or so unique TCR sequences made up an early release that covered approximately 620 HLA-typed donors. Donor age, sex, ethnicity and CMV serostatus were collected together with the repertoire data. Roughly five DR-DQ haplotypes were treated as single units for association and clustering because of strong linkage in the cohort.

The investigation overall reported the following: The authors suggested that the approach could potentially be generalized to other disease states and immunological phenotypes. In a later analysis, several top co-occurrence clusters were reported to appear linked to parvovirus B19, influenza, CMV and Epstein-Barr virus. Sequencing depth was assumed to be roughly uniform across donors in the presence/absence analyses, though that assumption may not hold. When HLA alleles, especially DR and DQ, strongly co-occurred, TCR associations were difficult to assign to individual alleles. Compared with equally common non-associated chains, HLA-associated TCR beta chains in a later analysis were more clonally expanded and had lower generation probabilities. A cluster of highly shared sequence variants was judged likely to represent a technical artifact of the sequencing pipeline. The only immune exposure information available for the cohort was CMV serostatus. While some public TCRs were present in many individuals, most TCR sequences turned up only very rarely across donors. A later analysis found that most CMV-associated TCR beta chains appeared HLA-restricted, with HLA associations seemingly driven largely by CMV exposure. An association between a missense DCLRE1C variant and V-gene and J-gene trimming of TCR beta chains was found in a later genetic analysis and replicated in an independent cohort. This cohort had only TCR beta chains sequenced, and the lack of alpha or paired-chain data limited which features could be detected. In a later analysis, the rate of TCR association differed among HLA loci, with DRB1 alleles having the most associated TCRs and HLA-C alleles having the fewest. A further reported finding was that TCR beta sequences accurately predicted the HLA-A and HLA-B alleles for most subjects in the first cohort. In an earlier analysis of some 540 of the donors, most TCR beta V segments appeared in productive rearrangements about 87% or about 30% of the time, broadly matching IMGT annotations. Because HLA typing was missing for some donors at each locus, association tests included only the typed subset. The study listed 170 or so TCR beta chains as associated with cytomegalovirus. The earlier analysis of almost 600 of the donors excluded 15 to 20 rarely observed V segments, including chromosome 9 orphons, because counts were too low. In vitro tests confirmed that three of the cytomegalovirus-associated TCR beta chains recognize cytomegalovirus antigens. In a later analysis, 16,951 TCR beta sequences were associated with specific HLA alleles at a false discovery rate of 0.05. Because the 87-base-pair reads could not distinguish some IMGT-functional V segments, including TRBV6-2 and TRBV6-3, those segments were excluded. Correlated functional status among segregating V segments might be attributable to linkage disequilibrium, but an unknown experimental factor could not be ruled out. The classifier was reported to diagnose cytomegalovirus status with high specificity and sensitivity in both the original and validation cohorts. A later genetic analysis reported fewer N-insertions in productive TCRs among donors in an Asian-associated ancestry cluster than the roughly 620-donor mean.

Preparation of the library involved the immunoSEQ multiplex PCR assay. For the multiplex PCR, a mixture combining 60 forward primers for TCR Vbeta segments and 13 reverse primers for TCR Jbeta segments was used. Amplification of the CDR3 region of rearranged TCR beta genes was performed with a multiplex PCR assay on genomic DNA. Amplified TCR beta libraries were sequenced as 87-base-pair reads on the Illumina HiSeq System. Regarding the original processing steps: Across the 600 to 700 repertoires, a later analysis counted roughly 84 million unique TCR beta chains, some 11 million of which were shared by at least two donors. Raw reads were error-corrected and collapsed into unique sequences by a nearest-neighbor algorithm in which closely related sequences were merged to remove PCR and sequencing errors. CDR3 sequences were aligned to IMGT reference sequences to assign V, D and J gene segments. Each retained sequence needed at least a six-nucleotide match to both a V gene segment and a J gene segment. Rearrangements were classified as productive when the CDR3 lacked stop codons and remained in frame with V and J, and all other rearrangements were classified as non-productive. CDR3 was defined according to IMGT convention as the region running from the second conserved V-encoded cysteine to the conserved J-encoded phenylalanine. The earlier analysis of about 610 of the donors excluded any sequence lacking an unambiguous match to a single V gene segment. In an earlier analysis of several hundred of the donors, a V segment was called functional when productive rearrangements were above 56.7%, and segregating when the standard deviation between donors exceeded 5%. A statistical classification framework was built to diagnose cytomegalovirus status from the catalog of TCR beta chain sequences. A later analysis assigned V and J genes by comparing TCR nucleotide sequences with IMGT/GENE-DB human TR gene sequences. A later analysis assigned CDR3 sequences and most-parsimonious VDJ recombination scenarios with the TCRdist pipeline. In a later analysis, each TCR beta chain was defined by its CDR3 amino acid sequence together with its V-gene family, and reads lacking a unique V-gene family were excluded. To address suspected cross-contamination and a sequencing artifact, a later analysis removed over 500 highly shared, low-generation-probability nucleotide sequences. A later analysis calculated a clonal expansion index for each public chain from normalized within-repertoire ranks of inferred template counts. In a later analysis, generation probabilities were computed with a VDJ recombination model fitted to out-of-frame rearrangements, and the resulting probabilities were checked against IGoR. A later analysis scored TCR-TCR, TCR-HLA and TCR-CMV co-occurrence with hypergeometric tests, applying a repertoire-size bias correction to TCR pairs. A later analysis estimated false discovery rates by permuting HLA or CMV assignments 20 times. A later analysis grouped co-occurring TCRs with DBSCAN, adding TCRdist sequence similarity when clustering within HLA-allele-positive subsets. For co-occurrence clustering, repertoires with fewer than 30,000 or more than 120,000 public chains were excluded, along with five repertoires with anomalous nucleotide sharing. TCRdb carries this immuneACCESS record with in-frame sequences only. Its versions omit some clonotypes, under half of them owing to an unresolved V gene in the studies checked, with the rest unexplained. From that table come the V and J calls and clone size; the DNA was used to work out D and trimming. This sample holds 55,000 to 70,000 clones; 74% were observed only once. The ten largest clones represent around 10% of the sample.

The cohort comprised around 700 healthy bone marrow donors. All cohort members were sampled while nominally healthy, although unrecorded immune exposures were likely present. The donor tested CMV seropositive and was one of the 289 seropositive cohort members. A peripheral blood sample was collected from each donor, and TCR beta sequencing was performed on peripheral blood mononuclear cells. The Qiagen DNeasy Blood Extraction Kit was used to extract genomic DNA from the blood cell samples. Regarding this clone: The antigen it recognizes is unknown. Base qualities are missing; no much larger clone stands one base away.

V is cut by 3 bases and J by 9 bases, and the space between the germline ends is 15 bases. From the cysteine through the phenylalanine, the CDR3 covers 14 amino acids. Only the CDR3 portion is preserved as DNA: 42 bases, with reading frame beginning at the first base. For CDR1 and CDR2, the germline V gene lists LGHNT and FRNRAP. The rearrangement combines TRBV12-5 with TRBJ2-1; 6 matching bases give a weak D call of TRBD2. Sequenced sample: PBMCs. This clonotype was sampled from a woman in her sixties or seventies in good health and CMV-seropositive. CDR3 loop: CASGFSPPAGEQFF. The nucleotide sequence is TGTGCTAGTGGTTTCTCCCCCCCAGCGGGTGAGCAGTTCTTC.